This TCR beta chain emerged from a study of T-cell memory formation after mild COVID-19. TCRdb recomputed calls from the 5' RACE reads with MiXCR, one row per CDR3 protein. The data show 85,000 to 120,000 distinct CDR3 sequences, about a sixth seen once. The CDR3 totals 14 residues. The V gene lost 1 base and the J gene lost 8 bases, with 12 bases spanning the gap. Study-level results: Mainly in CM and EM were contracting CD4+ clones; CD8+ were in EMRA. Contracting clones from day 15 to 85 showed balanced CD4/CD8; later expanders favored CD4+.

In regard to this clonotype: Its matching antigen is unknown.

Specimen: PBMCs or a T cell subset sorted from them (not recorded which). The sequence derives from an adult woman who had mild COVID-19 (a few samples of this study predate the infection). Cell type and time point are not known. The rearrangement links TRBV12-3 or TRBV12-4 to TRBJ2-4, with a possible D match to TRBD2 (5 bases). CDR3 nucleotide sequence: TGTGCCAGCAGTTTAGGACCCTCAGCGGACATTCAGTACTTC. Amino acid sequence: CASSLGPSADIQYF.